This T cell receptor beta chain originates from a study of neoadjuvant anti-PD-1 for oral cavity cancer. Study-level background: Before surgery, most patients got three to four biweekly 3 mg/kg nivolumab doses. The study, taken as a whole, reports: Non-responders to neoadjuvant nivolumab had significantly more clonal PBMC T cells than responders.

About this clone itself: Its specificity is not known.

Blood libraries mostly used roughly 500 ng genomic DNA, six replicates each. Profiled with immunoSEQ multiplex PCR; TCRdb holds only in-frame clones, not every one. This table has about 14,000 clones, less than 75% appearing once. This CDR3 is built from 12 residues. V gave up 11 bases and J gave up 2 bases, with 12 bases separating them. Germline V gene sequence: CDR1 LNHDA, CDR2 SQIVND (reference sequence). This chain links TRBV19 with TRBJ1-1; D unresolved. This TCR came from a person between 40 and 85 years old with oral cavity squamous cell carcinoma. Specimen: PBMCs, collected before nivolumab (anti-PD-1) treatment. The CDR3: CASREGNTEAFF. The DNA of the CDR3 is TGTGCCTCCCGGGAGGGAAACACTGAAGCTTTCTTT.